These T cell receptor beta chains were read from a single sample in a study of glioma-infiltrating T cells. Each CDR3 protein gets one entry after TCRdb re-called the multiplex PCR reads with MiXCR. The sample carries 100,000 to 150,000 distinct CDR3 sequences, roughly 25% recorded once. The sequenced sample consisted of glioma tissue, nonneoplastic brain tissue, or PBMCs (not recorded which). These receptors all come from a human donor with low-grade glioma or glioblastoma, undergoing nonglioma brain surgery, or in good health (not recorded which). Both conserved end residues are part of each CDR3. A D gene is named only where the DNA matches it firmly. Clone size is given for some rows only: seen once, a few or many times, or a class if the clone is expanded.

>17|NA|many|TRBJ1-1|TRBV19
CASTLWNSGTRSTEAFF
TGTGCCAGTACCCTATGGAACTCCGGGACCCGCTCCACTGAAGCTTTCTTT
>13|TRBD1|NA|TRBJ2-5|TRBV20-1
CSGRQGEIETQYF
TGCAGCGGCAGACAGGGCGAGATCGAGACCCAGTACTTC
>15|TRBD1|NA|TRBJ1-2|TRBV29-1
CSVDTTGQDLYGYTF
TGCAGCGTTGATACAACGGGACAGGACTTATATGGCTACACCTTC
>13|NA|NA|TRBJ2-5|TRBV6-1
CASSGGLQETEYF
TGTGCCAGTAGTGGGGGGCTACAAGAGACCGAGTACTTC
>15|NA|many|TRBJ2-7|TRBV4-1
CASSQGDGSSYEQYF
TGCGCCAGCAGCCAAGGTGACGGGAGCTCCTACGAGCAGTACTTC
>14|TRBD1|many|TRBJ2-1|TRBV24-1
CATSDLTGVNEQFF
TGTGCCACCAGTGACCTAACAGGGGTCAATGAGCAGTTCTTC
>12|NA|NA|TRBJ2-3|TRBV2
CASSELVYTQYF
TGTGCCAGCAGTGAACTGGTGTATACGCAGTATTTT
>14|TRBD1|many|TRBJ1-4|TRBV18
CASSRDREFEKLFF
TGTGCCAGCTCGCGGGACAGAGAGTTTGAAAAACTGTTTTTT
>14|NA|many|TRBJ1-3|TRBV10-3
CAISDGVSGNTIYF
TGTGCCATCAGTGATGGCGTCTCTGGAAACACCATATATTTT
>17|NA|NA|TRBJ2-3|TRBV4-1
CASSQDRGHPDTDTQYF
TGCGCCAGCAGCCAAGATAGAGGCCATCCGGACACAGATACGCAGTATTTT
>16|TRBD1|NA|TRBJ1-5|TRBV18
CASSPPGQGSNQPQHF
TGTGCCAGCTCACCGCCGGGACAGGGGAGCAATCAGCCCCAGCATTTT
>15|TRBD2|many|TRBJ2-2|TRBV28
CASSPGTRRTGELFF
TGTGCCAGCAGTCCGGGGACTAGGAGAACCGGGGAGCTGTTTTTT
>16|TRBD1|many|TRBJ2-7|TRBV6-1
CASSEATGAPRNEQYF
TGTGCCAGCAGTGAGGCGACAGGGGCCCCCAGAAACGAGCAGTACTTC
>13|NA|many|TRBJ2-3|TRBV19
CASSIGGTDTQYF
TGTGCCAGTAGTATCGGTGGCACAGATACGCAGTATTTT
>13|NA|NA|TRBJ2-3|TRBV15
CATSSDSLDTQYF
TGTGCCACCAGCAGTGATTCCCTGGATACGCAGTATTTT
>16|TRBD2|NA|TRBJ2-3|TRBV7-9
CASSLVGLALADTQYF
TGTGCCAGCAGCTTAGTGGGACTAGCGTTAGCAGATACGCAGTATTTT
>14|TRBD1|many|TRBJ1-1|TRBV5-1
CASSYGQGSTEAFF
TGCGCCAGCAGCTATGGACAGGGGAGCACTGAAGCTTTCTTT
>15|NA|many|TRBJ2-5|TRBV7-2
CASSLAHRNQETQYF
TGTGCCAGCAGCTTAGCGCACAGAAACCAAGAGACCCAGTACTTC
>15|NA|many|TRBJ2-6|TRBV6-1
CASSDPFGVSNVLTF
TGTGCCAGCAGTGACCCGTTCGGGGTCTCCAACGTCCTGACTTTC
>11|NA|many|TRBJ1-1|TRBV28
CASSYEGPAFF
TGTGCCAGCAGTTATGAGGGCCCAGCTTTCTTT
>16|TRBD1|many|TRBJ2-2|TRBV19
CASSTPRDRGLGELFF
TGTGCCAGTAGTACGCCCCGGGACAGGGGGCTCGGGGAGCTGTTTTTT
>16|TRBD2|many|TRBJ2-1|TRBV7-3
CASSLGTSGSKHEQFF
TGTGCCAGCAGCTTAGGGACTAGCGGGAGTAAACATGAGCAGTTCTTC
>13|NA|few|TRBJ2-1|TRBV6-1
CARRSPLAPAPFF
TGTGCCCGCCGTTCCCCCCTCGCGCCCGCGCCGTTCTTC
>15|TRBD2|many|TRBJ2-1|TRBV20-1
CSARDSGTSVTEQFF
TGCAGTGCTAGAGATTCCGGGACTAGTGTTACTGAGCAGTTCTTC
>13|NA|many|TRBJ2-1|TRBV28
CASSLTGHNEQFF
TGTGCCAGCAGTTTGACAGGCCACAATGAGCAGTTCTTC
>14|NA|few|TRBJ1-2|TRBV29-1
CSVEVPEAGYGYTF
TGCAGCGTTGAAGTCCCTGAAGCGGGCTATGGCTACACCTTC
>16|TRBD1|few|TRBJ2-5|TRBV5-1
CASSFTQGAGFGTQYF
TGCGCCAGCAGCTTCACACAGGGGGCAGGATTTGGGACCCAGTACTTC
>15|TRBD2|many|TRBJ2-7|TRBV28
CASRSEAGDYSQQYF
TGTGCCAGCAGGTCCGAGGCGGGAGACTATAGTCAGCAGTACTTC
>14|TRBD2|NA|TRBJ2-7|TRBV11-2
CASSSGSGTYEQYF
TGTGCCAGCAGCTCTGGTAGCGGGACCTACGAGCAGTACTTC
>11|TRBD1|many|TRBJ2-1|TRBV29-1
CSGGTVNEQFF
TGCAGCGGGGGGACAGTCAATGAGCAGTTCTTC
>15|NA|many|TRBJ2-3|TRBV4-3
CASSQGDLRTDTQYF
TGCGCCAGCAGCCAAGGGGACCTTCGCACAGATACGCAGTATTTT
>15|NA|many|TRBJ2-1|TRBV20-1
CSASPALQSYNEQFF
TGCAGTGCTAGTCCTGCTCTCCAATCCTACAATGAGCAGTTCTTC